This TCR beta chain was captured by sequencing in a study of CD8 T cells in ankylosing spondylitis. V was trimmed by 4 bases and J by 6 bases, leaving 11 bases between them. The CDR3 extends over 13 amino acids. The germline V gene encodes CDR1 SGHVS and CDR2 FQNEAQ. TCRdb re-called the 5' RACE reads through MiXCR, storing one row per CDR3 protein. The sample has about 450,000 distinct CDR3 sequences; about 25% are singletons. General study points: For ankylosing spondylitis blood, a TCR beta motif of fewer than 10 highly homologous variants appeared characteristic.

This clonotype was seen a few times. Antigen specificity is unknown. The sequence came from a male donor with ankylosing spondylitis. The gene calls are TRBV7-8 and TRBJ2-3; D is unresolved. The sequencing input was blood, either unsorted or a sorted T cell fraction (not recorded which). The CDR3: CASSYPSWDTQYF. CDR3 coding DNA: TGTGCCAGCAGCTACCCCTCGTGGGATACGCAGTATTTT.